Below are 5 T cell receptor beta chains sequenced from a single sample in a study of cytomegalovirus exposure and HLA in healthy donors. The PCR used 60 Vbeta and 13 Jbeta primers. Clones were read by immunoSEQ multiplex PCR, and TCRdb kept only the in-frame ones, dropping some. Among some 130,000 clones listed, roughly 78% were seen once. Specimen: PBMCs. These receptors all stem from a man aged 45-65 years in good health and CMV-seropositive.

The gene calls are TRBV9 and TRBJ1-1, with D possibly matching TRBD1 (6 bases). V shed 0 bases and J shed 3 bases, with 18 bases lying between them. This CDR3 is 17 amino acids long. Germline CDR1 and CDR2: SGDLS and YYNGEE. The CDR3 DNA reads TGTGCCAGCAGCGTAGATGGAGGACAAGGGGGAGACACTGAAGCTTTCTTT. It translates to CASSVDGGQGGDTEAFF. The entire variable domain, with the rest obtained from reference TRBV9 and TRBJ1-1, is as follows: DSGVTQTPKHLITATGQRVTLRCSPRSGDLSVYWYQQSLDQGLQFLIQYYNGEERAKGNILERFSAQQFPDLHSELNLSSLELGDSALYFCASSVDGGQGGDTEAFFGQGTRLTVV.

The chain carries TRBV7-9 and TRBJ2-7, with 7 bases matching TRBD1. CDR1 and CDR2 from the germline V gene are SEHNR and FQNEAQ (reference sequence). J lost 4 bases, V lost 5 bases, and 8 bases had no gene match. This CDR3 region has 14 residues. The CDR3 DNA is TGTGCCAGCAGCCCTCCGGGACAGAAATACGAGCAGTACTTC. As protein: CASSPPGQKYEQYF.

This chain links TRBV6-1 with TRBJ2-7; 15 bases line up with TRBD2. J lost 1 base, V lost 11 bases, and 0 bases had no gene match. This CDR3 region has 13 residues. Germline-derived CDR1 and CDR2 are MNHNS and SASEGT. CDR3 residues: CAGTSGGSYEQYF. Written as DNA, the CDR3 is TGTGCCGGGACTAGCGGGGGGTCCTACGAGCAGTACTTC.

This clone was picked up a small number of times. CDR3 coding DNA: TGTGCCAGCAGCGTAGACAAGGGGCCTAATTCACCCCTCCACTTT. Protein sequence: CASSVDKGPNSPLHF. The genes are TRBV9 and TRBJ1-6; D might be TRBD1 (5 bases). The germline CDR1 and CDR2 sequences are SGDLS and YYNGEE. V was trimmed by 0 bases and J by 6 bases, leaving 10 bases between them. The CDR3 contains 15 residues.

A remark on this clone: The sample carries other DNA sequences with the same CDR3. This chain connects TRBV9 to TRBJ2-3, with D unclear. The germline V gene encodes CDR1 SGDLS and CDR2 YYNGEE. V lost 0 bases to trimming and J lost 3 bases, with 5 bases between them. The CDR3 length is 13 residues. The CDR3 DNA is TGTGCCAGCAGCGTAGGGGCTACAGATACGCAGTATTTT. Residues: CASSVGATDTQYF.